The 18 T cell receptor beta chains given below trace back to one sample, sequenced in a study of immune evolution from preneoplasia to lung adenocarcinoma. The table came from immunoSEQ multiplex PCR; TCRdb's copy has only in-frame clones and leaves some out. The table includes approximately 10,000 clones, just over 75% detected once. Source material: FFPE lung adenocarcinoma in situ tissue. The receptors derive from a person aged 60-80 years with lung adenocarcinoma.

The chain couples TRBV6-5 to TRBJ1-2; 7 bases fit TRBD1. Germline loops: CDR1 MNHEY, CDR2 SVGAGI. J lost 8 bases, V lost 6 bases, and 9 bases had no gene match. This CDR3 contains 13 residues. The CDR3 DNA reads TGTGCCAGCAGCGGGGGGACAGAAAGCGGCTACACCTTC. As protein: CASSGGTESGYTF.

V usage is TRBV5-4 and J usage is TRBJ1-5; perhaps TRBD1 as D (6 bases). V lost 2 bases and J 2 bases, leaving 11 bases between the germline ends. Germline V CDR1 and CDR2: SGHNT, YYREEE (reference sequence). This CDR3 comprises 15 residues. The CDR3 nucleotides read TGTGCCAGCAGCTTCGGGGGCAGGGGCAATCAGCCCCAGCATTTT. Translation gives CASSFGGRGNQPQHF.

The gene calls are TRBV5-1 and TRBJ2-7; 8 nucleotides match TRBD1. CDR3 length equals 14 residues. Germline CDR1 is SGHRS and CDR2 is YFSETQ. Trimming took 0 bases from V and 6 from J; bases not matched to a gene: 5. The CDR3 sequence: CASSLEDRASEQYF. As DNA, the CDR3 is TGCGCCAGCAGCTTGGAGGACAGGGCAAGCGAGCAGTACTTC.

V and J are TRBV7-8 and TRBJ1-2; tentative D call: TRBD1 (5 bases). Germline lookup yields CDR1 SGHVS and CDR2 FQNEAQ. The CDR3 consists of 13 residues. V lost 5 bases, J lost 4 bases, and 11 bases lay in between. CDR3 region: CASSTRDGYGYTF. The DNA for the CDR3 is TGTGCCAGCAGCACAAGGGACGGCTATGGCTACACCTTC.

Worth noting for this clone: A junction boundary mismatches the germline segment, possibly from a read error. The chain employs TRBV28 and TRBJ1-3; 8 positions match TRBD1. The germline CDR1 and CDR2 sequences are MDHEN and SYDVKM. This CDR3 has 17 amino acids. The CDR3 DNA reads as TGTGCCAGCAATTTACGAACCCACAGGGGGACTGGAAACACCATATATTTT. It encodes CASNLRTHRGTGNTIYF.

This rearrangement joins TRBV10-1 to TRBJ1-2; D is unresolved. Looked up from germline, CDR1 is WNHNN and CDR2 is SYGVQD (reference sequence). V lost 3 bases to trimming and J lost 2 bases, with 4 bases between them. The CDR3 covers 12 residues. The CDR3 region has the DNA TGCGCCAGCAGTGACACGAACTATGGCTACACCTTC. It is translated as CASSDTNYGYTF.

This chain uses TRBV7-9 with TRBJ1-3, with D possibly TRBD1 on 6 matching bases. The CDR3 covers 15 residues. Per the germline V gene, CDR1 is SEHNR and CDR2 is FQNEAQ (reference sequence). V lost 5 bases and J 0 bases, leaving 11 bases between the germline ends. CDR3 sequence (DNA): TGTGCCAGCAGCCCTCAGACAGGCTCTGGAAACACCATATATTTT. Encoded protein: CASSPQTGSGNTIYF.

The chain links TRBV5-1 to TRBJ2-3; 12 nucleotides agree with TRBD2. Germline CDR1 reads SGHRS; CDR2 reads YFSETQ. After removal of 4 bases from V and 3 bases from J, the junction contained 6 bases not matched to a gene. This CDR3 has 16 residues. The CDR3, as DNA: TGCGCCAGCAGCCCGACCCTAGCGGGGGGGACAGATACGCAGTATTTT. Encoded protein: CASSPTLAGGTDTQYF.

This chain links TRBV7-2 with TRBJ1-2; D is undetermined. The V end lost 5 bases, the J end lost 1 base, and 11 bases lay between the germline ends. CDR1 and CDR2 (germline): SGHTA, FQGNSA. CDR3 length equals 14 residues. The CDR3 spells CASSLTGINYGYTF. CDR3 bases: TGTGCCAGCAGCCTAACCGGGATTAACTATGGCTACACCTTC.

The rearrangement links TRBV6-5 to TRBJ1-1; the D gene is possibly TRBD1 (6 bases). The V end lost 1 base, the J end lost 4 bases, and 16 bases lay between the germline ends. Germline-derived CDR1 and CDR2 are MNHEY and SVGAGI. The CDR3 runs 16 residues. The CDR3 reads CASSYLGVQGGTEAFF. DNA for the CDR3: TGTGCCAGCAGTTACTTGGGGGTACAAGGGGGCACTGAAGCTTTCTTT.

This sequence joins TRBV19 and TRBJ1-2; D is perhaps TRBD1 (6 bases). From germline, CDR1 is LNHDA and CDR2 SQIVND (reference sequence). The CDR3 length is 16 residues. V lost 1 base and J lost 0, with 12 bases in between. This CDR3 reads CASSIATWTANYGYTF. The CDR3 nucleotides read TGTGCCAGTAGTATAGCGACTTGGACAGCTAACTATGGCTACACCTTC.

The rearrangement links TRBV2 to TRBJ1-2, with no clear D. This CDR3 has 13 residues. The V gene lost 6 bases and the J gene lost 5 bases, with 13 bases spanning the gap. The germline CDR1 and CDR2 sequences are SNHLY and FYNNEI. The CDR3 here is CASSIPQEYGYTF. CDR3 nucleotides: TGTGCCAGCAGCATCCCCCAGGAATATGGCTACACCTTC.

This clone was observed a handful of times. This chain uses TRBV30 with TRBJ1-1; the D is unclear. Germline values: CDR1 GTSNPN, CDR2 SVGIG (reference sequence). The V end was cut by 8 bases, the J end by 3 bases, with 16 bases between. The CDR3 is 13 amino acids. In DNA form, the CDR3 reads TGTGCCCAAGGGCGCCCAACGGACACTGAAGCTTTCTTT. It translates to CAQGRPTDTEAFF.

V usage is TRBV15 and J usage is TRBJ2-7, with D perhaps matching TRBD2 (7 bases). Trimming left V 2 bases short and J 2 bases short, with 25 bases between. Germline loops: CDR1 LNHNV, CDR2 YYDKDF (reference sequence). CDR3 length equals 19 residues. CDR3 sequence: CATSRMGGATGTNPYEQYF. Written as DNA, the CDR3 is TGTGCCACCAGCAGAATGGGGGGGGCTACCGGGACTAACCCCTACGAGCAGTACTTC.

CDR3 amino acids: CASSRDRDYGYTF. The CDR3 nucleotides are TGCGCCAGCAGCCGGGACAGGGACTATGGCTACACCTTC. The chain links TRBV4-3 to TRBJ1-2, with 9 bases identical to TRBD1. J was trimmed by 3 bases and V by 4 bases; bases with no gene match: 0. From germline, CDR1 is LGHNA and CDR2 YSLEER. This CDR3 spans 13 amino acids.

This chain joins TRBV7-9 and TRBJ1-4; 11 positions match TRBD1. The CDR3 contains 14 residues. Germline V lookup: CDR1 SEHNR, CDR2 FQNEAQ (reference sequence). V lost 4 bases, J lost 7 bases, and 2 bases stayed unmatched. The CDR3 here is CASSSDRGLEKLFF. The CDR3 DNA is TGTGCCAGCAGCTCGGACAGGGGGCTTGAAAAACTGTTTTTT.

Only a few counts were recorded for this clone. A much larger clone lies one base from this, so it may be a read error. CDR3 DNA sequence: TGTGCCAGCAGCCGGGACAGTAACTATGGCTACACCTTC. Its protein is CASSRDSNYGYTF. The rearrangement links TRBV6-5 to TRBJ1-2; 7 nucleotides line up with TRBD1. With V trimmed by 6 bases and J by 1 base, 2 bases remained unmatched. CDR3 size: 13 residues. From germline, CDR1 is MNHEY and CDR2 SVGAGI.

This clone appeared a single time. V and J are TRBV27 and TRBJ2-7; 9 bases map to TRBD2. After removal of 6 bases from V and 0 bases from J, the junction contained 15 bases not matched to a gene. CDR1 MNHEY and CDR2 SMNVEV come from the germline V gene (reference sequence). CDR3 length: 18 residues. The CDR3 bases are TGTGCCAGCAGGCCTGGGACGAGACTAGCGGAAAGCTCCTACGAGCAGTACTTC. It is translated as CASRPGTRLAESSYEQYF.